These 14 T cell receptor beta chains were all obtained from the same sample, sequenced in a study of cytomegalovirus exposure and HLA in healthy donors. It was with 60 Vbeta and 13 Jbeta primers that the PCR ran. Generated by immunoSEQ multiplex PCR, the TCRdb table keeps only in-frame clones and is missing some. Of more than 70,000 clones in the sample, about 67% were seen once. Sequencing was carried out using PBMCs. These receptors were collected from a man aged 35 to 55 in good health and CMV-seropositive.

This clone has only one observation. V gene TRBV4-2 combines with J gene TRBJ2-5; 7 bases are shared with TRBD2. V lost 0 bases and J lost 4; bases outside the gene matches: 8. The germline gives CDR1 LGHNA, CDR2 YNFKEQ. This CDR3 comprises 16 residues. The CDR3 reads CASSQDRAGEGETQYF. The CDR3 DNA follows: TGTGCCAGCAGCCAAGATCGGGCGGGAGAAGGAGAGACCCAGTACTTC.

The chain links TRBV19 to TRBJ1-1; 7 bases are a match to TRBD1. The CDR3 has 15 residues. Germline loops: CDR1 LNHDA, CDR2 SQIVND (reference sequence). Trimming removed 4 bases from V and 3 bases from J; junction bases left unmatched: 8. This chain's CDR3 is CASSKPGQGDTEAFF. The CDR3 DNA reads TGTGCCAGTAGTAAACCGGGGCAGGGGGACACTGAAGCTTTCTTT.

The chain uses TRBV30 and TRBJ1-5; D not certain. This CDR3 is 14 amino acids long. Germline V CDR1 and CDR2: GTSNPN, SVGIG (reference sequence). Trimming took off 5 bases at V and 6 bases at J, with 17 bases between the two ends. The CDR3 spells CAWDTLPGGQPQHF. In DNA, the CDR3 is TGTGCCTGGGATACACTCCCCGGAGGTCAGCCCCAGCATTTT.

The chain combines TRBV14 with TRBJ1-1, with 11 bases lining up with TRBD1. Germline-derived CDR1 and CDR2 are SGHDN and FVKESK. J lost 7 bases, V lost 4 bases, and 8 bases had no gene match. The CDR3 extends over 15 amino acids. The DNA of the CDR3 is TGTGCCAGCAGCCTCCGGACAGGGGGCATCGGTGAAGCTTTCTTT. Translated, it gives CASSLRTGGIGEAFF.

The J gene is TRBJ1-1, the V gene TRBV5-8, with TRBD1 matching over 8 bases. CDR1 and CDR2 (germline): SGHTS, YDEGEE. The junction had 5 bases not matched to a gene; V was cut back by 4 bases and J by 12 bases. CDR3 length: 11 residues. The CDR3 spells CASSPDRETFF. In DNA form, the CDR3 reads TGTGCCAGCAGCCCGGACAGGGAAACTTTCTTT.

The chain recombines TRBV9 with TRBJ1-4; perhaps TRBD1 as D (6 bases). With 3 bases removed from V and 4 bases from J, the gap between germline ends came to 13 bases. Germline lookup yields CDR1 SGDLS and CDR2 YYNGEE. The CDR3 extends over 15 amino acids. DNA for the CDR3: TGTGCCAGCAGCGGGTCCGGGACACTTAATGAAAAACTGTTTTTT. As protein: CASSGSGTLNEKLFF.

This chain links TRBV6-5 with TRBJ1-2; possible D gene TRBD1, 6 bases. V shed 3 bases and J shed 3 bases, with 11 bases lying between them. Germline V gene data show CDR1 as MNHEY and CDR2 as SVGAGI. The CDR3 contains 14 residues. The CDR3 loop is CASSYLGGDYGYTF. CDR3 nucleotides: TGTGCCAGCAGTTATTTAGGGGGGGACTATGGCTACACCTTC.

J is TRBJ2-5 and V is TRBV5-1, with 9 bases that match TRBD1. V was pared by 4 bases and J by 3 bases, with 4 bases of the junction left unmatched. CDR1 is SGHRS, CDR2 YFSETQ, per germline. The CDR3 runs 14 residues. The CDR3 region is CASSPGQGEETQYF. CDR3 coding DNA: TGCGCCAGCAGCCCGGGACAGGGTGAAGAGACCCAGTACTTC.

V is TRBV7-2 and J is TRBJ1-1; unclear D gene. The CDR3 extends over 13 amino acids. Trimming left V 5 bases short and J 12 bases short, with 19 bases between. Germline V gene data show CDR1 as SGHTA and CDR2 as FQGNSA. The CDR3 loop reads CASSPESVGPPFF. CDR3 coding DNA: TGTGCCAGCAGCCCCGAGTCCGTCGGTCCTCCTTTCTTT.

This CDR3 reads CASSRGTSNAEQFF. The DNA of the CDR3 is TGTGCCAGCAGTCGCGGGACTAGTAATGCCGAGCAGTTCTTC. V gene TRBV6-6 combines with J gene TRBJ2-1; 8 nucleotides line up with TRBD2. The CDR3 is made up of 14 amino acids. Germline V gene lookup returns CDR1 MNHNY and CDR2 SVGAGI (reference sequence). V gave up 5 bases and J gave up 10 bases; unmatched junction bases: 10.

The count of this clone is one. The rearrangement joins TRBV19 to TRBJ1-2, with 7 bases lining up with TRBD1. From germline, CDR1 is LNHDA and CDR2 SQIVND (reference sequence). The CDR3 is made up of 14 amino acids. The V gene end was trimmed by 2 bases and the J gene end by 6 bases; junction bases not matched to a gene: 6. The CDR3 nucleotides are TGTGCCAGTAGTATATCCAGGACAGGAGATGGCTACACCTTC. Residues: CASSISRTGDGYTF.

The chain employs TRBV4-1 and TRBJ2-7; 11 bases align to TRBD2. The V and J ends lost 3 bases and 0 bases, in that order; junction bases with no gene match: 4. The CDR3 contains 16 residues. CDR1 and CDR2 (germline): MGHRA, YSYEKL. The chain's CDR3 is CASSHYGTSGSYEQYF. The CDR3 DNA sequence: TGCGCCAGCAGCCATTACGGGACTAGCGGCTCCTACGAGCAGTACTTC.

This clone was counted a few times. This chain uses TRBV6-1 with TRBJ1-1; perhaps TRBD1 as D (5 bases). The CDR3 has 14 amino acids. Looked up from germline, CDR1 is MNHNS and CDR2 is SASEGT. V was shortened by 11 bases and J by 4 bases, with 20 bases between the two germline ends. This CDR3 reads CASKDMWQGTEAFF. The CDR3 DNA is TGTGCCTCAAAGGATATGTGGCAGGGCACTGAAGCTTTCTTT.

The chain uses TRBV2 and TRBJ2-1, with 7 bases lining up with TRBD1. V was clipped by 9 bases and J by 3 bases; unmatched bases: 8. CDR3 length: 14 amino acids. Germline assignment: CDR1 SNHLY and CDR2 FYNNEI. The chain's CDR3 is CASLTGVGYNEQFF. CDR3 DNA sequence: TGTGCCAGTCTTACAGGGGTGGGCTACAATGAGCAGTTCTTC.